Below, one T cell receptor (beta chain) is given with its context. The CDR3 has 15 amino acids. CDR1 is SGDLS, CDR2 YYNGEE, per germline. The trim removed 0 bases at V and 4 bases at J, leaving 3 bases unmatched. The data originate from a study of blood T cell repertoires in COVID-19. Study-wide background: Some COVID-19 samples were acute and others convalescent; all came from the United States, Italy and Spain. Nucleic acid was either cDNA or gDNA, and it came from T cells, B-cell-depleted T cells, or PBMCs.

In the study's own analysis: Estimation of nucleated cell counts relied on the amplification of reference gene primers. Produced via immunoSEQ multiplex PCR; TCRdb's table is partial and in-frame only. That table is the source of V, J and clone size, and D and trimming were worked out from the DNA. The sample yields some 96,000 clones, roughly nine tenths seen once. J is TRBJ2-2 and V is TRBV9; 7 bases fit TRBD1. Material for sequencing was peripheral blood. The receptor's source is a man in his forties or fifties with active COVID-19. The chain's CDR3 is CASSVGRGSTGELFF. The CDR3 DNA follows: TGTGCCAGCAGCGTAGGCAGGGGGAGCACCGGGGAGCTGTTTTTT.